The present entry profiles one TCR beta chain with its context. The antigen remains unidentified. Germline assignment: CDR1 SGDLS and CDR2 YYNGEE. V shed 1 base and J shed 5 bases, with 7 bases lying between them. The CDR3 loop spans 13 amino acids. The table came from immunoSEQ multiplex PCR; TCRdb's copy has only in-frame clones and leaves some out. Here the sample spans about 98,000 clones, roughly 85% being singletons. The data were obtained in a study of cytomegalovirus exposure and HLA in healthy donors. Broader study findings: The authors enumerated over 150 TCR beta chains as linked to cytomegalovirus. It was confirmed in vitro that three of the CMV-associated chains were specific for CMV antigens. Reported results showed that the classifier diagnosed cytomegalovirus status with high specificity and sensitivity.

Sequenced: PBMCs. The chain employs TRBV9 and TRBJ1-5; no definite D call. This TCR was recovered from a woman aged 25 to 39 in good health and CMV-seronegative. CDR3 protein: CASSVSVDQPQHF. In DNA form, the CDR3 reads TGTGCCAGCAGCGTAAGCGTCGATCAGCCCCAGCATTTT.